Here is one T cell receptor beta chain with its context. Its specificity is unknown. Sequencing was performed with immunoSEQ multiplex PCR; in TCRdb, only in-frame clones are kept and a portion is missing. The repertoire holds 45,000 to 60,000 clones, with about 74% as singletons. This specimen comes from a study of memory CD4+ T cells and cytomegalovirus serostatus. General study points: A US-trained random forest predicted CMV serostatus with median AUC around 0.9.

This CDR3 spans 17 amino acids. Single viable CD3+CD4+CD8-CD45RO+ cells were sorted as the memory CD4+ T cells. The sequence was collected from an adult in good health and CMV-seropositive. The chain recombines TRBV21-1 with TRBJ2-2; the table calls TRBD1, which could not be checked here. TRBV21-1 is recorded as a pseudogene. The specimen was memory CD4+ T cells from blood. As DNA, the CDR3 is TGTGCCAGCAGCAAAGCAAACAGGGGAAGGATAACCGGGGAGCTGTTTTTT. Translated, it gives CASSKANRGRITGELFF.